The clone carrying this T cell receptor beta chain was picked up many times. The antigen remains unidentified. Researchers amplified the TCR beta CDR3 regions from RNA transcripts. The HTBI primer set was used in a first-round RT-PCR of the TCR CDR3. TCRdb ran MiXCR on the multiplex PCR reads and lists one entry per CDR3 protein. This repertoire shows fewer than 850,000 distinct CDR3 sequences, about 18% found once; its top ten account for around 15%. These data belong to a study of T cells in Graves' hyperthyroidism and ophthalmopathy. Whole-study findings and limits: Blood held most thyroid clonotypes expanded above 0.001 frequency.

For Graves' hyperthyroidism to be stable, ophthalmopathy could not progress within 18 months. Germline V gives CDR1 SGHVS, CDR2 FQNEAQ. The V gene lost 2 bases and the J gene lost 1 base, with 17 bases spanning the gap. The CDR3 spans 17 residues. The receptor was derived from a man aged 45-65 years with Graves' hyperthyroidism. The sample comprised blood. The chain combines TRBV7-8 with TRBJ2-5; D not resolved. In DNA, the CDR3 is TGTGCCAGCAGCTTATTGTCCCGTCGGAGTCCCCAAGAGACCCAGTACTTC. Residues: CASSLLSRRSPQETQYF.